A single sample is the source of the 30 T cell receptor beta chains below, sequenced in a study of glioma-infiltrating T cells after dendritic cell vaccination. The table came from immunoSEQ multiplex PCR; TCRdb's copy has only in-frame clones and leaves some out. The table includes about 73,000 clones, about 80% detected once. Sequences were derived from blood, sampled before dendritic cell vaccination. Receptors were obtained from a human donor with glioblastoma.

CDR3 amino acids: CANRLTGRTDTQYF. CDR3 DNA: TGTGCCAATAGACTGACAGGACGCACAGATACGCAGTATTTT. The rearrangement uses TRBV19 and TRBJ2-3; possible D gene TRBD1, 6 bases. V lost 10 bases to trimming and J lost 1 base, with 15 bases between them. CDR1 is LNHDA and CDR2 is SQIVND in the germline V gene (reference sequence). This CDR3 region has 14 residues.

The rearrangement joins TRBV6-1 to TRBJ1-1; no clear D gene. V dropped 4 bases and J dropped 3 bases, with 9 bases sitting between them. The germline V gene encodes CDR1 MNHNS and CDR2 SASEGT. This CDR3 has 13 residues. The CDR3 sequence: CASSGQEDTEAFF. CDR3 coding DNA: TGTGCCAGCAGTGGTCAGGAGGACACTGAAGCTTTCTTT.

This chain links TRBV13 with TRBJ1-3, with no clear D. The V gene's germline CDR1 is PRHDT and CDR2 FYEKMQ (reference sequence). This CDR3 comprises 14 residues. V lost 0 bases to trimming and J lost 7 bases, with 10 bases between them. The CDR3 DNA is TGTGCCAGCAGCTTAGGACGGCCGGGGAACACCATATATTTT. Translated: CASSLGRPGNTIYF.

V is TRBV25-1 and J is TRBJ1-4; the D gene is possibly TRBD1 (5 bases). Trimming removed 3 bases at V and 8 bases at J, with 13 bases between. CDR1 MGHDK and CDR2 SYGVNS come from the germline V gene. The CDR3 sequence is 14 residues long. The CDR3 sequence: CASSDLGHDEKLFF. DNA for the CDR3: TGTGCCAGCAGTGACTTAGGACATGACGAAAAACTGTTTTTT.

This chain connects TRBV5-4 to TRBJ2-7; TRBD2 agrees at 8 bases. V lost 2 bases to trimming and J lost 4 bases; unmatched junction nucleotides: 5. The CDR3 has 14 residues. In germline, CDR1 is SGHNT, CDR2 YYREEE (reference sequence). The CDR3 nucleotides are TGTGCCAGCAGCTTAGCGGGGGAGGGGTACGAGCAGTACTTC. It translates to CASSLAGEGYEQYF. The entire variable domain, with the rest obtained from reference TRBV5-4 and TRBJ2-7, is as follows: ETGVTQSPTHLIKTRGQQVTLRCSSQSGHNTVSWYQQALGQGPQFIFQYYREEENGRGNFPPRFSGLQFPNYSSELNVNALELDDSALYLCASSLAGEGYEQYFGPGTRLTVT.

The rearrangement joins TRBV6-5 to TRBJ1-5; D might be TRBD1 (6 bases). Trimming cost V 0 bases and J 2 bases, with 11 bases left between them. This CDR3 comprises 16 residues. CDR1 is MNHEY and CDR2 is SVGAGI in the germline V gene. The CDR3 is CASSYSWAGGNQPQHF. The CDR3 DNA is TGTGCCAGCAGTTACTCTTGGGCAGGGGGCAATCAGCCCCAGCATTTT.

This clone has just one count. The gene calls are TRBV27 and TRBJ2-3; 8 nucleotides align to TRBD2. The ends lost 3 bases at V and 5 bases at J; junction bases unmatched: 4. This CDR3 region has 14 residues. Germline V CDR1 and CDR2: MNHEY, SMNVEV (reference sequence). The CDR3 region is CASSFQAGGDTQYF. For the CDR3, the DNA is TGTGCCAGCAGTTTCCAGGCGGGGGGAGATACGCAGTATTTT.

The chain couples TRBV14 to TRBJ1-3; D is undetermined. The V gene's germline CDR1 is SGHDN and CDR2 FVKESK. V was clipped by 4 bases and J by 4 bases, with 11 bases between them. The CDR3 totals 14 residues. The CDR3 DNA follows: TGTGCCAGCAGCCCTGGACTGTCGGGAAACACCATATATTTT. Translated, it gives CASSPGLSGNTIYF.

The rearrangement uses TRBV7-2 and TRBJ1-1; possible D gene TRBD1, 6 bases. Trimming took 1 base from V and 13 from J, leaving 13 bases between them. Germline CDR1 and CDR2: SGHTA and FQGNSA. The CDR3 sequence is 12 residues long. In DNA, the CDR3 is TGTGCCAGCAGCTTAGATTTCAGGGGTAGTTTCTTT. This codes for CASSLDFRGSFF.

V is TRBV5-1 and J is TRBJ2-2, with a tentative D call TRBD2 (6 bases). Germline V gene data show CDR1 as SGHRS and CDR2 as YFSETQ. This CDR3 contains 15 residues. V was trimmed by 0 bases and J by 5 bases, leaving 11 bases between them. The CDR3 DNA reads as TGCGCCAGCAGCTTGGAGGCGGGGAGGACCGGGGAGCTGTTTTTT. The encoded protein is CASSLEAGRTGELFF.

The chain recombines TRBV2 with TRBJ1-2; TRBD1 matches at 8 bases. The CDR3 covers 14 residues. Germline loops: CDR1 SNHLY, CDR2 FYNNEI. J was trimmed by 3 bases and V by 6 bases; bases with no gene match: 6. The CDR3 DNA is TGTGCCAGCAGGGGGACAGGATGGGACTATGGCTACACCTTC. Amino acids: CASRGTGWDYGYTF.

The gene calls are TRBV9 and TRBJ2-2, with 8 bases aligning to TRBD2. V was clipped by 5 bases and J by 3 bases; unmatched bases: 9. The CDR3 extends over 16 amino acids. The V gene's germline CDR1 is SGDLS and CDR2 YYNGEE. As DNA, the CDR3 is TGTGCCAGCAGTGCTACTGGGACTAGGTACACCGGGGAGCTGTTTTTT. This translates into CASSATGTRYTGELFF.

The chain is built from TRBV7-9 and TRBJ1-1; 9 bases are shared with TRBD1. This CDR3 region has 16 residues. CDR1 is SEHNR and CDR2 is FQNEAQ in the germline V gene (reference sequence). V lost 4 bases and J lost 4; bases outside the gene matches: 10. Written as DNA, the CDR3 is TGTGCCAGCAGCTCGCGCAAACAGGGGGCGGGCACTGAAGCTTTCTTT. It translates to CASSSRKQGAGTEAFF.

The chain couples TRBV7-9 to TRBJ1-3; D is uncertain. V was cut by 3 bases and J by 0 bases, with 9 bases left in between. The CDR3 extends over 15 amino acids. Per the germline V gene, CDR1 is SEHNR and CDR2 is FQNEAQ (reference sequence). The CDR3, as DNA: TGTGCCAGCAGCTTGAGTGCTATCTCTGGAAACACCATATATTTT. This gives the protein CASSLSAISGNTIYF. The full variable domain, in which reference TRBV7-9 and TRBJ1-3 provide the parts outside the CDR3, is DTGVSQNPRHKITKRGQNVTFRCDPISEHNRLYWYRQTLGQGPEFLTYFQNEAQLEKSRLLSDRFSAERPKGSFSTLEIQRTEQGDSAMYLCASSLSAISGNTIYFGEGSWLTVV.

This clone appeared once. The rearrangement joins TRBV9 to TRBJ2-1; 9 bases are shared with TRBD1. The CDR3 totals 17 residues. The V gene's germline CDR1 is SGDLS and CDR2 YYNGEE. J gave up 8 bases and V 4 bases, and 16 bases lay outside the gene matches. CDR3: CASSPRGDRAGRHEQFF. CDR3 bases: TGTGCCAGCAGCCCTCGCGGGGACAGGGCAGGTCGGCATGAGCAGTTCTTC. The variable domain in full, completed from reference TRBV9 and TRBJ2-1, reads DSGVTQTPKHLITATGQRVTLRCSPRSGDLSVYWYQQSLDQGLQFLIQYYNGEERAKGNILERFSAQQFPDLHSELNLSSLELGDSALYFCASSPRGDRAGRHEQFFGPGTRLTVL.

The rearrangement joins TRBV13 to TRBJ2-1; D might be TRBD2 (6 bases). Germline CDR1 reads PRHDT; CDR2 reads FYEKMQ (reference sequence). Trimming cost V 0 bases and J 0 bases, with 9 bases left between them. This CDR3 contains 16 residues. CDR3 nucleotides: TGTGCCAGCAGCTTAGGGTGGGAGGACTCCTACAATGAGCAGTTCTTC. Translation gives CASSLGWEDSYNEQFF.

The rearrangement uses TRBV2 and TRBJ2-7; D call uncertain. V was clipped by 6 bases and J by 0 bases, with 12 bases between them. CDR3 length equals 14 residues. Germline CDR1 reads SNHLY; CDR2 reads FYNNEI. This CDR3 is CASRAFTDSYEQYV. The CDR3 DNA is TGTGCCAGCAGGGCTTTTACCGACTCCTACGAGCAGTACGTC.

The chain joins TRBV7-2 to TRBJ2-7, with 9 positions matching TRBD2. Looked up from germline, CDR1 is SGHTA and CDR2 is FQGNSA. V was pared by 4 bases and J by 3 bases, with 4 bases of the junction left unmatched. CDR3 length: 14 amino acids. The CDR3 DNA sequence: TGTGCCAGCAGCTCCTATAGCGGGAGCTACGAGCAGTACGTC. This translates into CASSSYSGSYEQYV.

The chain links TRBV11-2 to TRBJ2-2, with 8 bases that match TRBD1. Trimming at V came to 1 base and at J to 7 bases, leaving 5 bases not matched to a gene. CDR3 size: 15 residues. The germline V gene has CDR1 SGHAT and CDR2 FQNNGV. The CDR3 reads CASSLATGVGGELFF. The CDR3 region has the DNA TGTGCCAGCAGCTTAGCGACAGGGGTGGGCGGGGAGCTGTTTTTT.

This clone was observed a single time. The chain couples TRBV11-1 to TRBJ2-3; possibly TRBD1 for D (5 bases). Trimming stripped 1 base from V and 1 base from J, with 12 bases between. CDR3 size: 16 residues. Germline-derived CDR1 and CDR2 are SGHAT and FQDESV (reference sequence). CDR3 coding DNA: TGTGCCAGCAGCTTAGGGGCAGGGTGGGGCACAGATACGCAGTATTTT. Its protein is CASSLGAGWGTDTQYF.

This chain uses TRBV10-2 with TRBJ2-2; 12 bases match TRBD2. The V and J ends lost 5 bases and 4 bases, in that order; junction bases with no gene match: 8. Germline CDR1 is WSHSY and CDR2 is SAAADI. CDR3 length: 17 amino acids. The CDR3 is CASSRLAGGPVTGELFF. DNA of the CDR3: TGCGCCAGCAGTCGGCTAGCGGGAGGGCCGGTCACCGGGGAGCTGTTTTTT.

The CDR3 reads CASSPRQGGQETQYF. DNA of the CDR3: TGTGCCAGCAGCCCTCGACAGGGGGGGCAAGAGACCCAGTACTTC. The chain has TRBV7-7 and TRBJ2-5, with 9 bases lining up with TRBD1. Germline values: CDR1 SSHAT, CDR2 FNYEAQ (reference sequence). This CDR3 comprises 15 residues. Trimming at V came to 5 bases and at J to 2 bases, leaving 6 bases not matched to a gene.

The chain combines TRBV11-2 with TRBJ1-2; perhaps TRBD1 as D (6 bases). With 1 base removed from V and 4 bases from J, the gap between germline ends came to 10 bases. The CDR3 covers 14 residues. Germline V lookup: CDR1 SGHAT, CDR2 FQNNGV. The CDR3 coding sequence is TGTGCCAGCAGCTTAGTACGGACAGCCTATGGCTACACCTTC. The encoded protein is CASSLVRTAYGYTF.

This clone appeared a single time. The J gene is TRBJ1-5, the V gene TRBV7-6, with D hard to call. Germline values: CDR1 SGHVS, CDR2 FNYEAQ. The CDR3 has 14 amino acids. V lost 5 bases and J 6 bases, leaving 14 bases between the germline ends. The CDR3 protein is CASSQFSGPQPQHF. CDR3 nucleotides: TGTGCCAGCAGCCAGTTCTCGGGTCCTCAGCCCCAGCATTTT. The variable domain in full, with the rest retrieved from reference TRBV7-6 and TRBJ1-5, is GAGVSQSPRYKVTKRGQDVALRCDPISGHVSLYWYRQALGQGPEFLTYFNYEAQQDKSGLPNDRFSAERPEGSISTLTIQRTEQRDSAMYRCASSQFSGPQPQHFGDGTRLSIL.

The chain employs TRBV28 and TRBJ1-5; tentative D call: TRBD1 (6 bases). The CDR3 is made up of 15 amino acids. The germline V gene encodes CDR1 MDHEN and CDR2 SYDVKM. V was shortened by 4 bases and J by 6 bases, with 16 bases between the two germline ends. Written as DNA, the CDR3 is TGTGCCAGCAGTTCACCCCACGCGGGGGCTCAGCCCCAGCATTTT. The encoded protein is CASSSPHAGAQPQHF.

This chain links TRBV19 with TRBJ2-7; 10 bases map to TRBD1. V was clipped by 6 bases and J by 5 bases; unmatched bases: 16. The CDR3 is made up of 17 amino acids. Germline lookup yields CDR1 LNHDA and CDR2 SQIVND (reference sequence). The DNA of the CDR3 is TGTGCCAGTAGCAAAATTAACCGGGACAGGGGTTCCCACGAGCAGTACTTC. It yields the protein CASSKINRDRGSHEQYF.

In its sample, this clone was seen a few times. The chain employs TRBV7-9 and TRBJ2-2; 13 bases are a match to TRBD2. V was clipped by 5 bases and J by 6 bases; unmatched bases: 6. Germline CDR1 SEHNR, CDR2 FQNEAQ (reference sequence). There are 16 residues in the CDR3. The chain's CDR3 is CASSLGTSGIAGELFF. The CDR3 nucleotides read TGTGCCAGCAGCCTCGGGACTAGCGGGATAGCCGGGGAGCTGTTTTTT.

The rearrangement links TRBV19 to TRBJ2-5, with 9 positions matching TRBD2. The V gene's germline CDR1 is LNHDA and CDR2 SQIVND (reference sequence). The CDR3 sequence is 15 residues long. J gave up 5 bases and V 3 bases, and 7 bases lay outside the gene matches. CDR3 region: CASSMGSGSRETQYF. Written as DNA, the CDR3 is TGTGCCAGTAGTATGGGTAGCGGGAGTAGGGAGACCCAGTACTTC.

J is TRBJ2-1 and V is TRBV7-3; weak D call: TRBD2 (5 bases). The germline gives CDR1 SGHTA, CDR2 FQGTGA. CDR3 length equals 16 residues. V lost 5 bases and J 0 bases, leaving 14 bases between the germline ends. The CDR3 spells CASSRSGLISYNEQFF. The DNA of the CDR3 is TGTGCCAGCAGCCGATCCGGACTGATCTCCTACAATGAGCAGTTCTTC. Based on the CDR3 plus reference TRBV7-3 and TRBJ2-1, the full variable domain is GAGVSQTPSNKVTEKGKYVELRCDPISGHTALYWYRQSLGQGPEFLIYFQGTGAADDSGLPNDRFFAVRPEGSVSTLKIQRTERGDSAVYLCASSRSGLISYNEQFFGPGTRLTVL.

The gene calls are TRBV6-1 and TRBJ1-1; perhaps TRBD1 as D (6 bases). The length of the CDR3 is 17 residues. Germline values: CDR1 MNHNS, CDR2 SASEGT. The germline V and J ends were trimmed by 2 bases and 5 bases, with 21 bases remaining between them. The CDR3 DNA reads TGTGCCAGCAGTGAACCGCCTAACAGGGTCGGGTTGACTGAAGCTTTCTTT. Translation: CASSEPPNRVGLTEAFF.